This T cell receptor (beta chain) is drawn from a study of cytomegalovirus exposure and HLA in healthy donors. The ends lost 2 bases at V and 6 bases at J; junction bases unmatched: 13. The germline V gene encodes CDR1 LNHDA and CDR2 SQIVND (reference sequence). The CDR3 loop spans 17 amino acids. PCR amplification relied on 60 Vbeta primers (plus 13 Jbeta primers). The table came from immunoSEQ multiplex PCR; TCRdb's copy has only in-frame clones and leaves some out. The table shows 200,000 or so clones, with 75% to 80% occurring only once. To note about this clone: As yet, its antigen is unknown.

Broader study findings: A later analysis showed HLA-associated TCR beta chains outstripping equally common others in clonal expansion.

The genes are TRBV19 and TRBJ2-1, with 7 bases identical to TRBD2. This receptor was taken from a woman in her 30s in good health and CMV-seropositive. The specimen was PBMCs. DNA of the CDR3: TGTGCCAGTAGTATATTCAGTCCGGGGGGAAGCTTCAATGAGCAGTTCTTC. Translation: CASSIFSPGGSFNEQFF. Full variable domain (rest looked up from reference TRBV19 and TRBJ2-1): DGGITQSPKYLFRKEGQNVTLSCEQNLNHDAMYWYRQDPGQGLRLIYYSQIVNDFQKGDIAEGYSVSREKKESFPLTVTSAQKNPTAFYLCASSIFSPGGSFNEQFFGPGTRLTVL.